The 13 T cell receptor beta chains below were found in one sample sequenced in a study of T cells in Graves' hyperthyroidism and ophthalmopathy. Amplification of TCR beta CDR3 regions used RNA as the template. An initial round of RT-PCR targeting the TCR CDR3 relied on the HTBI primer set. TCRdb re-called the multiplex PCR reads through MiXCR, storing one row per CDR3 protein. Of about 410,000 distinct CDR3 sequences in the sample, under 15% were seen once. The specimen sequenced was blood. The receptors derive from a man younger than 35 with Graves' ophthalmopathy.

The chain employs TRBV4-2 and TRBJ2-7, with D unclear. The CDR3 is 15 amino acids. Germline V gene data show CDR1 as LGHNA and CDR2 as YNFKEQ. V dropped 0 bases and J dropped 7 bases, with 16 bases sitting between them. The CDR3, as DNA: TGTGCCAGCAGCCAAGAGGGCAGCCCGGAGCATGAGCAGTACTTC. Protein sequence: CASSQEGSPEHEQYF.

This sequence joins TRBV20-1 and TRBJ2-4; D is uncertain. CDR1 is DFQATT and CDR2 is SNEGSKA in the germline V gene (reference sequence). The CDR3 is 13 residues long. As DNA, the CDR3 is TGCAGCCTCAGATCCGTCGAGCAAAACATTCAGTACTTC. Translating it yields CSLRSVEQNIQYF.

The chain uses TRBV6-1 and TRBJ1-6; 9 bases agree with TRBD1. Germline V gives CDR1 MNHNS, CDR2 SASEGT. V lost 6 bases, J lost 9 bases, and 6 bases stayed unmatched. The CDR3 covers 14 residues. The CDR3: CASRSDRGGSPLHF. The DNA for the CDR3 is TGTGCCAGCAGATCCGACAGGGGGGGTTCACCCCTCCACTTT.

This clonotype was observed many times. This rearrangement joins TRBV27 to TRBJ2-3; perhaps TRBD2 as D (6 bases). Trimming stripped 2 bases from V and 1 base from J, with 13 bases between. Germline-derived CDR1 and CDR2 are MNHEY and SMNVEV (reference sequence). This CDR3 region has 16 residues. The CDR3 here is CASSLGMRERTDTQYF. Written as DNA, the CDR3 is TGTGCCAGCAGTTTAGGTATGCGGGAACGCACAGATACGCAGTATTTT.

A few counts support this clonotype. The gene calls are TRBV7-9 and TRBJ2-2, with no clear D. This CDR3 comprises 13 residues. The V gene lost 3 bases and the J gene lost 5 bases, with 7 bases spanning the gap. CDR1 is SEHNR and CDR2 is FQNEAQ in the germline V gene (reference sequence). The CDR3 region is CASSFQATGELFF. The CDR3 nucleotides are TGTGCCAGCAGCTTTCAAGCGACCGGGGAGCTGTTTTTT.

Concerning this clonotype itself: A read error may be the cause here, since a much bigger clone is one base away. The CDR3 sequence: CASSEASGGPTQETQYF. CDR3 coding DNA: TGTGCCAGCAGTGAAGCGTCGGGAGGGCCGACACAAGAGACCCAGTACTTC. The chain combines TRBV6-1 with TRBJ2-5; 8 nucleotides match TRBD2. Trimming removed 0 bases from V and 2 bases from J; junction bases left unmatched: 8. The CDR3 length is 17 residues. In germline, CDR1 is MNHNS, CDR2 SASEGT.

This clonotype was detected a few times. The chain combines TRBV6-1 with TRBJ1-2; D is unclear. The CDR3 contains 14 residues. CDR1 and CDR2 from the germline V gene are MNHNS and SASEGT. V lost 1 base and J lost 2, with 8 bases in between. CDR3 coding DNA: TGTGCCAGCAGTGAAGGTCCGGCCAACTATGGCTACACCTTC. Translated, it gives CASSEGPANYGYTF.

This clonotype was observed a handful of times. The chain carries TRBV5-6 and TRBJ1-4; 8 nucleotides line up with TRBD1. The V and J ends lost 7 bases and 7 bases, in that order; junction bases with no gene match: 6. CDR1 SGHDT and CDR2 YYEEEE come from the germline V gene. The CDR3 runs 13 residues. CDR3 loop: CASSPTGAEKLFF. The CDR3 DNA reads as TGTGCCAGCTCACCGACAGGGGCTGAAAAACTGTTTTTT.

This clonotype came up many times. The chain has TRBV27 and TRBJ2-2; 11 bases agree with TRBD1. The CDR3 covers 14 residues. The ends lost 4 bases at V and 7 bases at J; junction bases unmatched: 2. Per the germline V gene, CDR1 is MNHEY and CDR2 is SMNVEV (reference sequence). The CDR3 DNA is TGTGCCAGCAGTTCGGGACAGGGGGTCGGGGAGCTGTTTTTT. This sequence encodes CASSSGQGVGELFF.

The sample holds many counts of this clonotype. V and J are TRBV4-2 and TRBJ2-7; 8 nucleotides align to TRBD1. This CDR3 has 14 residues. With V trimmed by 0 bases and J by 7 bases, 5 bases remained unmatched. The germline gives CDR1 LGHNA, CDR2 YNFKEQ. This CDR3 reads CASSQDGQGVEQYF. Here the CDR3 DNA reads TGTGCCAGCAGCCAAGATGGACAGGGTGTAGAGCAGTACTTC.

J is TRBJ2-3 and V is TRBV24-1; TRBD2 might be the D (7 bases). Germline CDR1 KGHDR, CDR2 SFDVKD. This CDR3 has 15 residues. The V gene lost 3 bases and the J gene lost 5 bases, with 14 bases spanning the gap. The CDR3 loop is CATSDRWGGRDTQYF. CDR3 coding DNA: TGTGCCACCAGTGATAGGTGGGGGGGCCGAGATACGCAGTATTTT.

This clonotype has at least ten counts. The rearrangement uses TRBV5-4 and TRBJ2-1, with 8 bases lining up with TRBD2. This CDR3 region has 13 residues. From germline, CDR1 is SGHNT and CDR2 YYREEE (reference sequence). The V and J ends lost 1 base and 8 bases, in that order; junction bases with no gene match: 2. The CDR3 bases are TGTGCCAGCAGCTTGAGCGGGGGTGATGAGCAGTTCTTC. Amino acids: CASSLSGGDEQFF.

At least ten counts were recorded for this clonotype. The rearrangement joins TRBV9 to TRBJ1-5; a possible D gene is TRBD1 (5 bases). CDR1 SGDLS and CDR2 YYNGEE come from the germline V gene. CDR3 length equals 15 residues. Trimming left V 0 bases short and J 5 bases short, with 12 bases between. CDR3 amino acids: CASSVGQSRDQPQHF. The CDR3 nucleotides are TGTGCCAGCAGCGTAGGACAGTCAAGGGATCAGCCCCAGCATTTT.